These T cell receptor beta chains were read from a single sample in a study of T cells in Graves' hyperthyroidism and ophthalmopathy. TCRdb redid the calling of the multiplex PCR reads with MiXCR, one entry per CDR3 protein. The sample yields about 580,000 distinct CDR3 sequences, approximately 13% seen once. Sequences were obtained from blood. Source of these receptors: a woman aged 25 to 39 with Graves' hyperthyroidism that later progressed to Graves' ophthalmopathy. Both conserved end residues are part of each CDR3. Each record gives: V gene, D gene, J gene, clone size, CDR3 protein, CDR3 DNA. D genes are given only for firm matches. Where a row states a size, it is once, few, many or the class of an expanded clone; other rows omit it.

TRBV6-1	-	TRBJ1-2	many	CASSEIVYGARTF	TGTGCCAGCAGTGAAATAGTCTACGGCGCGCGCACCTTC
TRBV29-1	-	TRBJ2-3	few	CSALQGGGTDTQYF	TGCAGCGCCCTCCAGGGGGGAGGCACAGATACGCAGTATTTT
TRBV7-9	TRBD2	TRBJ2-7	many	CASSSTSGTYEQYF	TGTGCCAGCAGCTCGACTAGCGGGACCTACGAGCAGTACTTC
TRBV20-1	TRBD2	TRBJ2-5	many	CSARGKTSGQETQYF	TGCAGTGCTAGAGGGAAGACTAGCGGGCAAGAGACCCAGTACTTC
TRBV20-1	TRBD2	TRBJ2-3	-	CSAPLAGGRWDTQYF	TGCAGTGCTCCACTAGCGGGAGGGAGATGGGATACGCAGTATTTT
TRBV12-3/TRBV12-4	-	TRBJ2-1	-	CASSFSAIAYNEQFF	TGTGCCAGCAGTTTTAGCGCGATAGCCTACAATGAGCAGTTCTTC
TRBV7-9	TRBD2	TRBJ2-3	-	CASSHQRGPDTQYF	TGTGCCAGCAGCCACCAGCGGGGGCCAGATACGCAGTATTTT
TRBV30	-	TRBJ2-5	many	CAWSVPRQETQYF	TGTGCCTGGAGTGTACCGCGCCAAGAGACCCAGTACTTC
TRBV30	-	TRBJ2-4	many	CAWGTIAKNIQYF	TGTGCCTGGGGGACAATAGCCAAAAACATTCAGTACTTC
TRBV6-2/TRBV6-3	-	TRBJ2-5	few	CASKQQQGRGTQYF	TGTGCCAGCAAACAACAGCAGGGTCGTGGGACCCAGTACTTC
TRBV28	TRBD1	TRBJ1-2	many	CASSKQGGYYGYTF	TGTGCCAGCAGTAAACAGGGGGGGTACTATGGCTACACCTTC
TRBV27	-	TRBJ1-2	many	CASSLYGGLGNTYGYTF	TGTGCCAGCAGTCTTTATGGCGGGTTGGGAAATACCTATGGCTACACCTTC
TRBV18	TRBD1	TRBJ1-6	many	CASSPRDRGSSSLHF	TGTGCCAGCTCACCAAGAGACAGGGGAAGTTCATCCCTCCACTTT
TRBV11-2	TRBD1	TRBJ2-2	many	CASSLGTGGNTGELFF	TGTGCCAGCAGCTTAGGGACAGGGGGGAACACCGGGGAGCTGTTTTTT
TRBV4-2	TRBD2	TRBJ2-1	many	CASSQGLAGLNEQFF	TGTGCCAGCAGCCAAGGGCTAGCGGGACTCAATGAGCAGTTCTTC
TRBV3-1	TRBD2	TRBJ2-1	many	CASSPGTSFPNEQFF	TGTGCCAGCAGCCCCGGGACTAGCTTTCCCAATGAGCAGTTCTTC
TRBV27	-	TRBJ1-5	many	CASSLEGLNPNQPQHF	TGTGCCAGCAGTTTAGAGGGGCTCAACCCCAATCAGCCCCAGCATTTT
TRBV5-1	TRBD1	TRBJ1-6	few	CASSSFQGADNSPLHF	TGCGCCAGCAGCTCCTTCCAGGGGGCCGATAATTCACCCCTCCACTTT
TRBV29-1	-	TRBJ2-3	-	CSGRSWGDVEDTQYF	TGCAGCGGCCGAAGCTGGGGGGACGTGGAAGATACGCAGTATTTT
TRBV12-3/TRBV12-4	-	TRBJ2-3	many	CASRPRGKTGDTQYF	TGTGCCAGCAGACCCAGGGGCAAGACTGGCGATACGCAGTATTTT
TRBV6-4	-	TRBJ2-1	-	CASSVGLYSYNEQFF	TGTGCCAGCAGTGTTGGGTTATACTCCTACAATGAGCAGTTCTTC
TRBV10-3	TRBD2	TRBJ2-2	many	CAIGGTTGGTGELFF	TGTGCCATCGGCGGGACTACCGGAGGGACCGGGGAGCTGTTTTTT
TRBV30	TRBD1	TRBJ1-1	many	CAWDRGAAEAFF	TGTGCCTGGGACAGGGGAGCGGCTGAAGCTTTCTTT
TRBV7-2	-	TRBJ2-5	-	CASSWGDGTQYF	TGTGCCAGCAGCTGGGGTGACGGGACCCAGTACTTC
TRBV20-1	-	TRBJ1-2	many	CSARKGTERYGYTF	TGCAGTGCTAGAAAGGGGACGGAGAGATATGGCTACACCTTC
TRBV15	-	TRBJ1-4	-	CATSSEIDSATNEKLFF	TGTGCCACCAGCAGTGAAATTGACAGCGCAACTAATGAAAAACTGTTTTTT
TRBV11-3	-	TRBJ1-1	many	CASSRKPPLGDTEAFF	TGTGCCAGCTCCCGAAAACCGCCGCTTGGGGACACTGAAGCTTTCTTT